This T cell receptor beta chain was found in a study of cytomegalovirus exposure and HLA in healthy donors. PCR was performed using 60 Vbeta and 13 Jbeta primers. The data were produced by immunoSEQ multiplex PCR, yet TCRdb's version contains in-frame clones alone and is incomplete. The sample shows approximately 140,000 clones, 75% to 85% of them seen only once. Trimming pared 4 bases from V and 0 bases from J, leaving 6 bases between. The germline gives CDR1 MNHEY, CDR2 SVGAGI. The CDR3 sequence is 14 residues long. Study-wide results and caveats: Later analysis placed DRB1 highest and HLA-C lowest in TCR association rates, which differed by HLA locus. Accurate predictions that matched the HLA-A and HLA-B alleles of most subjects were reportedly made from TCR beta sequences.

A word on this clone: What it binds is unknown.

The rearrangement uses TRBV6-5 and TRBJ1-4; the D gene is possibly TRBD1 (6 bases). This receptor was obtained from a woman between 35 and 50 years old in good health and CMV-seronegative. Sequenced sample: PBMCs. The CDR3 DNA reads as TGTGCCAGCAGTTCAGGGGCAACTAATGAAAAACTGTTTTTT. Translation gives CASSSGATNEKLFF.